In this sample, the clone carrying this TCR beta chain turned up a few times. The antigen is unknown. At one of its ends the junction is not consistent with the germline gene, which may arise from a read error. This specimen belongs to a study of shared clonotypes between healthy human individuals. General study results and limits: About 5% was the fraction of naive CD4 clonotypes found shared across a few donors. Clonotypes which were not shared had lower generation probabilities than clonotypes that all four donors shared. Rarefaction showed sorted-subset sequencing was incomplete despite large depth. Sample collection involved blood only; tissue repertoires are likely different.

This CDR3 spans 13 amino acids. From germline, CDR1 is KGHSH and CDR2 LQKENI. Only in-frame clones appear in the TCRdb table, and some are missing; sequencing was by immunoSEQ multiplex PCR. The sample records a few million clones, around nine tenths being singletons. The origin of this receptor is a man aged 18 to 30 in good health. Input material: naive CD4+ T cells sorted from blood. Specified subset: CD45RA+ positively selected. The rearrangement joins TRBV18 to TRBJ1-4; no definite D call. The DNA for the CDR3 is TGTGCCAGCTCGCCACAGATAAATGAAAAACTGTTTTTT. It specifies CASSPQINEKLFF.